This T cell receptor (beta chain) was retrieved from a study of post-analysis software for immune sequencing data. Study background: Patients had relapsing-remitting, secondary progressive or progressive-relapsing multiple sclerosis; some lacked subtype. Findings and limits, study-wide: A significant reduction in normalized Chao1 diversity was observed in multiple sclerosis patients versus controls. TRBV5-6, TRBV5-1 and TRBV20-1 belonged to a set of about 5 TRBV segments that were more frequent in patients than controls. Strong co-clustering by F measure linked samples that shared a preparation batch.

Prepared TCR beta cDNA libraries contained unique molecular identifiers. MiXCR, applied by TCRdb to the PCR reads, yields one record per CDR3 protein. This sample has some 690,000 distinct CDR3 sequences, with 25% to 30% found just once. V shed 5 bases and J 2 bases; nucleotides not matched to a gene: 12. Germline values: CDR1 DFQATT, CDR2 SNEGSKA (reference sequence). This CDR3 comprises 19 residues. In regard to this clonotype: Its antigen is not known.

The V gene is TRBV20-1, the J gene TRBJ2-1; 16 bases match TRBD2. The source material was blood. The sequence was obtained from a girl aged 5-17 years with multiple sclerosis. Written as DNA, the CDR3 is TGCAGTGCTGAAAAAACCCCCGGGACTAGCGGGGGGGCCTACAATGAGCAGTTCTTC. Residues: CSAEKTPGTSGGAYNEQFF.